Presented here are 16 T cell receptor beta chains from one specimen sequenced in a study of regulatory T cells in long-lasting Graves disease. The time point here: newly diagnosed GD, antithyroid drugs for less than 3 months. PBMC-derived RNA was used for the TCR library. Arm-PCR of CDR3 regions and iRepertoire HTBI primers were the basis on which TCR beta libraries were built. TCRdb re-derived calls from the multiplex PCR reads in MiXCR, one entry per CDR3 protein. The sample records about 320,000 distinct CDR3 sequences, approximately 20% being singletons. The source material was peripheral blood mononuclear cells (PBMCs), sampled at new diagnosis, from a patient treated with antithyroid drugs. The receptor source for this set is a female donor with Graves disease.

This chain connects TRBV19 to TRBJ2-7; 9 bases are shared with TRBD2. V gave up 3 bases and J gave up 9 bases; unmatched junction bases: 12. The CDR3 is 15 residues long. The germline CDR1 and CDR2 sequences are LNHDA and SQIVND (reference sequence). This chain's CDR3 is CASSIAGLAGSVQYF. CDR3 coding DNA: TGTGCCAGTAGTATCGCGGGGCTAGCGGGATCTGTGCAGTACTTC. Using reference TRBV19 and TRBJ2-7 for the parts outside the CDR3, the full variable domain is DGGITQSPKYLFRKEGQNVTLSCEQNLNHDAMYWYRQDPGQGLRLIYYSQIVNDFQKGDIAEGYSVSREKKESFPLTVTSAQKNPTAFYLCASSIAGLAGSVQYFGPGTRLTVT.

This clonotype was seen repeatedly, ten times or more. V and J are TRBV28 and TRBJ1-1; weak D call: TRBD1 (5 bases). Germline assignment: CDR1 MDHEN and CDR2 SYDVKM. Trimming took 7 bases from V and 5 from J, leaving 17 bases between them. The CDR3 covers 14 residues. The CDR3 DNA reads as TGTGCCAGCACCCGTCGAGGGGTTGGGACTGAAGCTTTCTTT. This sequence encodes CASTRRGVGTEAFF.

About this clonotype itself: A much larger clonotype is one base distant, so this may be a read error. Here the CDR3 omits its conserved ending phenylalanine or tryptophan, so a read error is the likely source. The CDR3 nucleotides read TGTGCCTGGAGCGGGACTTACCAAGAGACCCAGTACTGC. Protein product: CAWSGTYQETQYC. The rearrangement links TRBV30 to TRBJ2-5, with D perhaps matching TRBD2 (6 bases). Between the trimmed V and J ends, which lost 3 bases and 0 bases, there was a span of 8 bases. CDR3 size: 13 residues. Germline V gene data show CDR1 as GTSNPN and CDR2 as SVGIG (reference sequence).

With regard to this clonotype: At one of its ends the junction is not consistent with the germline gene, which may arise from a read error. The genes are TRBV6-4 and TRBJ2-1; D remains ambiguous. CDR3 length: 14 amino acids. Germline V CDR1 and CDR2: MRHNA, SNTAGT. The CDR3 spells CDSSDEVSYNEQFF. The CDR3 DNA is TGTGACAGCAGTGACGAGGTTAGCTACAATGAGCAGTTCTTC.

This chain joins TRBV28 and TRBJ1-2; D ambiguous. Trimming stripped 6 bases from V and 3 bases from J, with 14 bases between. The CDR3 sequence is 14 residues long. Germline CDR1 reads MDHEN; CDR2 reads SYDVKM. For the CDR3, the DNA is TGTGCCAGCAGCGTGTCCGGGCAGGACTATGGCTACACCTTC. It yields the protein CASSVSGQDYGYTF.

In its sample, this clonotype was seen many times. V usage is TRBV28 and J usage is TRBJ2-1; D not resolved. The CDR3 extends over 12 amino acids. The V end was cut by 6 bases, the J end by 10 bases, with 13 bases between. Germline V gives CDR1 MDHEN, CDR2 SYDVKM. CDR3 sequence (DNA): TGTGCCAGCAGCCTCTCCCCTATGGAGCAGTTCTTC. It codes for CASSLSPMEQFF.

This clonotype was found many times. The CDR3 coding sequence is TGTGCCAGCAGCTTACTCGTCGGGACTTACTACGAGCAGTACTTC. Protein: CASSLLVGTYYEQYF. This sequence joins TRBV7-2 and TRBJ2-7, with D perhaps TRBD2 (6 bases). The V and J ends lost 2 bases and 3 bases respectively, with 14 bases between them. Germline values: CDR1 SGHTA, CDR2 FQGNSA. This CDR3 contains 15 residues.

This clonotype was detected only a few times. The CDR3 DNA follows: TGTGCCACCAAAACCACAGGGGGATCTTATAGCAATCAGCCCCAGCATTTT. Amino acid sequence: CATKTTGGSYSNQPQHF. The chain has TRBV19 and TRBJ1-5; 8 nucleotides line up with TRBD1. V lost 10 bases and J lost 0; bases outside the gene matches: 14. CDR1 and CDR2 (germline): LNHDA, SQIVND (reference sequence). The CDR3 loop spans 17 amino acids.

As concerns this clonotype: One end of the junction is discordant with germline, which a read error may explain. The chain employs TRBV11-2 and TRBJ2-6; D gene uncertain. The CDR3 has 16 amino acids. Germline CDR1 and CDR2: SGHAT and FQNNGV. The CDR3 nucleotides are TGCGCCAGCAGCTTGGTGTCTGCCCGGGGGGCCAACGTCCTGACTTTC. Translating gives CASSLVSARGANVLTF.

This chain uses TRBV6-1 with TRBJ1-4; no firm D call. V was cut by 7 bases and J by 2 bases, with 14 bases left in between. The germline V gene encodes CDR1 MNHNS and CDR2 SASEGT. The CDR3 consists of 15 residues. The CDR3 here is CASTPDPATNEKLFF. The CDR3, as DNA: TGTGCCAGCACGCCGGACCCGGCGACTAATGAAAAACTGTTTTTT.

This clonotype was seen at least ten times. The chain employs TRBV28 and TRBJ2-2; weak D call: TRBD2 (7 bases). The CDR3 length is 15 residues. V was pared by 7 bases and J by 5 bases, with 17 bases between. Germline V CDR1 and CDR2: MDHEN, SYDVKM. The DNA of the CDR3 is TGTGCCAGCACCTTGGGGGGGCTGGGAACCGGGGAGCTGTTTTTT. It codes for CASTLGGLGTGELFF.

This clonotype was seen many times. This chain connects TRBV14 to TRBJ2-5; 9 bases are a match to TRBD1. The germline V gene has CDR1 SGHDN and CDR2 FVKESK. The CDR3 loop spans 16 amino acids. Trimming at V came to 0 bases and at J to 5 bases, leaving 7 bases not matched to a gene. CDR3 DNA: TGTGCCAGCAGCCAAGAGCCGGACAGGGGTCGCGAGACCCAGTACTTC. It translates to CASSQEPDRGRETQYF.

This clonotype was observed many times. This chain connects TRBV29-1 to TRBJ2-7; 7 bases are shared with TRBD2. Germline V lookup: CDR1 SQVTM, CDR2 ANQGSEA. This CDR3 has 13 residues. Trimming at V came to 6 bases and at J to 6 bases, leaving 11 bases not matched to a gene. The CDR3 is CSVIGASGTEQYF. The DNA of the CDR3 is TGCAGCGTAATCGGGGCTAGCGGTACCGAGCAGTACTTC.

CDR3 DNA sequence: TGCAGCCAAACCCGGACTAGCGGGAGGGCGGAGCAGTTCTTC. Translation: CSQTRTSGRAEQFF. The genes are TRBV29-1 and TRBJ2-1; 15 positions match TRBD2. Per germline, CDR1 SQVTM and CDR2 ANQGSEA. The junction had 9 bases not matched to a gene; V was cut back by 8 bases and J by 10 bases. The CDR3 is 14 residues long.

The chain combines TRBV18 with TRBJ2-2; 11 nucleotides agree with TRBD1. The CDR3 spans 16 residues. J was trimmed by 5 bases and V by 5 bases; bases with no gene match: 7. CDR1 is KGHSH and CDR2 is LQKENI in the germline V gene. The CDR3 protein is CASSNGQGALTGELFF. CDR3 coding DNA: TGTGCCAGCTCAAATGGACAGGGGGCCCTGACCGGGGAGCTGTTTTTT.

This clonotype was seen more than once but under ten times. The chain has TRBV7-9 and TRBJ2-7; TRBD2 matches at 7 bases. CDR1 SEHNR and CDR2 FQNEAQ come from the germline V gene (reference sequence). CDR3 size: 12 residues. The junction had 2 bases not matched to a gene; V was cut back by 5 bases and J by 4 bases. The CDR3 is CASSGDYYEQYF. CDR3 sequence (DNA): TGTGCCAGCAGCGGGGACTATTACGAGCAGTACTTC. Drawing the rest from reference TRBV7-9 and TRBJ2-7, the complete variable domain is DTGVSQNPRHKITKRGQNVTFRCDPISEHNRLYWYRQTLGQGPEFLTYFQNEAQLEKSRLLSDRFSAERPKGSFSTLEIQRTEQGDSAMYLCASSGDYYEQYFGPGTRLTVT.